The 12 T cell receptor beta chains reported below all come from one sample, sequenced in a study of molecular identifiers for immune sequencing clone quantification. TCRdb re-called the PCR reads with MiXCR, one entry per CDR3 protein. The sample has about 500,000 distinct CDR3 sequences; around 23% are singletons. The sequenced sample was naive CD8+ T cells from blood, with Jurkat cell RNA spiked in. Subset denoted: FACS-sorted CD8+CD4-CCR7+CD45RA+ naive T cells. The source of these receptors is a human donor in good health. Some libraries in this study had Jurkat cell RNA spiked in.

As concerns this clonotype: One end of the junction does not line up with germline, which may come from a read error. The J gene is TRBJ2-3, the V gene TRBV19, with 7 bases lining up with TRBD2. Germline V gives CDR1 LNHDA, CDR2 SQIVND (reference sequence). The CDR3 runs 15 residues. CDR3 sequence (DNA): TGTGTCAGTAGTATTTGGGGGGGGGTCGCAGATACGCAGTATTTT. Translated: CVSSIWGGVADTQYF.

Comment on this clonotype: This may be a read error, as it is one base from a much larger clone. This CDR3 reads CSAHEGSPLYKQYF. The CDR3 DNA sequence: TGCAGTGCCCACGAGGGTAGCCCTCTCTACAAGCAGTACTTC. V is TRBV20-1 and J is TRBJ2-7; tentatively, D is TRBD2 (5 bases). The CDR3 runs to 14 residues. The germline CDR1 and CDR2 sequences are DFQATT and SNEGSKA (reference sequence).

This clonotype was counted many times. V and J are TRBV5-1 and TRBJ2-7; 11 nucleotides match TRBD2. V gave up 4 bases and J gave up 5 bases; unmatched junction bases: 14. Germline V lookup: CDR1 SGHRS, CDR2 YFSETQ. The CDR3 extends over 17 amino acids. CDR3 amino acids: CASSAGLAGLFIDEQYF. CDR3 in DNA: TGCGCCAGCAGCGCCGGACTAGCGGGCTTATTCATTGACGAGCAGTACTTC.

This clonotype was detected ten times or more. The CDR3 DNA reads as TGCGCCAGCAGCGAGGACAACACTAATGAAAAACTGTTTTTT. This codes for CASSEDNTNEKLFF. V usage is TRBV5-1 and J usage is TRBJ1-4; maybe TRBD1 (5 bases). Germline-derived CDR1 and CDR2 are SGHRS and YFSETQ. Trimming shortened V by 4 bases and J by 2 bases, and 9 bases separated the two germline ends. CDR3 length: 14 amino acids.

This clonotype was seen more than once but under ten times. This chain links TRBV20-1 with TRBJ2-1, with D possibly being TRBD2 (6 bases). CDR3 size: 13 residues. The germline V gene encodes CDR1 DFQATT and CDR2 SNEGSKA (reference sequence). V was pared by 4 bases and J by 8 bases, with 15 bases between. CDR3 loop: CSAKTRGSDEQFF. Written as DNA, the CDR3 is TGCAGTGCTAAGACTAGAGGTAGTGATGAGCAGTTCTTC.

A word on this clonotype: The conserved final phenylalanine or tryptophan is absent from the CDR3, which likely points to a read error. The J gene is TRBJ2-3, the V gene TRBV20-1; 13 bases match TRBD2. Unmatched junction bases numbered 31, after V lost 3 bases and J lost 4 bases. The CDR3 sequence is 24 residues long. Germline CDR1 is DFQATT and CDR2 is SNEGSKA (reference sequence). The CDR3: CSASALRQPGGGTSGASGPDTQYL. CDR3 bases: TGCAGTGCTAGCGCGTTACGGCAGCCCGGCGGAGGGACTAGCGGGGCCTCGGGGCCAGATACGCAGTATTTA.

This clonotype was counted only a few times. The rearrangement links TRBV2 to TRBJ2-1; 11 bases map to TRBD2. CDR1 and CDR2 from the germline V gene are SNHLY and FYNNEI. The ends lost 6 bases at V and 4 bases at J; junction bases unmatched: 5. CDR3 length: 15 residues. CDR3 loop: CASRLLAGEYNEQFF. The DNA of the CDR3 is TGTGCCAGCAGGCTACTAGCGGGGGAATACAATGAGCAGTTCTTC.

V usage is TRBV28 and J usage is TRBJ1-1; D not resolved. The ends were cut back, 3 bases at V and 5 bases at J, with 16 bases in the middle. The CDR3 contains 15 residues. Germline V gene data show CDR1 as MDHEN and CDR2 as SYDVKM. This CDR3 reads CASSFSAAPGTEAFF. The CDR3 DNA sequence: TGTGCCAGCAGTTTTTCAGCCGCCCCTGGGACTGAAGCTTTCTTT.

A note on this clonotype: Mismatch with germline at one junction end may stem from a read error. CDR3 sequence (DNA): TGTGCCCGCAGTGCACCCGTGGCGGGGGGGGGGTACGAGCAGTACTTC. The encoded protein is CARSAPVAGGGYEQYF. This rearrangement joins TRBV25-1 to TRBJ2-7; TRBD2 matches at 9 bases. Per germline, CDR1 MGHDK and CDR2 SYGVNS. The CDR3 length is 16 residues.

V is TRBV6-5 and J is TRBJ1-6; unclear D gene. CDR3 length: 15 amino acids. Germline V gene sequence: CDR1 MNHEY, CDR2 SVGAGI. With 2 bases removed from V and 0 bases from J, the gap between germline ends came to 5 bases. The CDR3 spells CASSYGSSYNSPLHF. CDR3 nucleotides: TGTGCCAGCAGTTACGGGAGCTCCTATAATTCACCCCTCCACTTT.

This clonotype occurred many times. The chain combines TRBV2 with TRBJ2-1; no reliable D call. Trimming left V 3 bases short and J 3 bases short, with 9 bases between. CDR3 size: 14 residues. CDR1 is SNHLY, CDR2 FYNNEI, per germline. CDR3 nucleotide sequence: TGTGCCAGCAGTGAGTGGACCGACTACAATGAGCAGTTCTTC. This encodes CASSEWTDYNEQFF.

The sample holds many counts of this clonotype. J is TRBJ1-5 and V is TRBV27, with 8 bases matching TRBD1. The CDR3 sequence is 14 residues long. Germline lookup yields CDR1 MNHEY and CDR2 SMNVEV (reference sequence). The V and J ends lost 5 bases and 9 bases, in that order; junction bases with no gene match: 9. CDR3 nucleotides: TGTGCCAGCAGTCCCGGGACAGGACTGCCGCCCCAGCATTTT. Amino acid sequence: CASSPGTGLPPQHF.